This T cell receptor (beta chain) emerged from a study of OX40 agonist ivuxolimab in advanced cancers. Study-wide results and limits: At 0.1 to 3.0 mg/kg and by week 6, clonal expansion occurred in CD4+ and CD8+ blood T cells.

The sample holds one count of this clone. The antigen remains undetermined. Produced via immunoSEQ multiplex PCR; TCRdb's table is partial and in-frame only. The table lists 70,000 to 90,000 clones, 89% of them singletons. Germline CDR1 MDHEN, CDR2 SYDVKM. V shed 7 bases, J shed 1 base, and the junction held 6 bases outside the gene matches. The CDR3 runs to 15 residues. The investigators sampled blood at baseline, at cycle 4 day 1, and at cycle 7 day 1. This specimen consisted of CD4+ or CD8+ T cells sorted from blood, obtained in a trial of the OX40 agonist ivuxolimab. The genes are TRBV28 and TRBJ2-7; 11 nucleotides line up with TRBD2. The sequence was collected from an adult with an advanced solid tumor such as melanoma, head and neck, liver or kidney cancer. The CDR3 protein is CASTLTSGSSYEQYF. Here the CDR3 DNA reads TGTGCCAGCACCCTAACTAGCGGGAGTTCCTACGAGCAGTACTTC.